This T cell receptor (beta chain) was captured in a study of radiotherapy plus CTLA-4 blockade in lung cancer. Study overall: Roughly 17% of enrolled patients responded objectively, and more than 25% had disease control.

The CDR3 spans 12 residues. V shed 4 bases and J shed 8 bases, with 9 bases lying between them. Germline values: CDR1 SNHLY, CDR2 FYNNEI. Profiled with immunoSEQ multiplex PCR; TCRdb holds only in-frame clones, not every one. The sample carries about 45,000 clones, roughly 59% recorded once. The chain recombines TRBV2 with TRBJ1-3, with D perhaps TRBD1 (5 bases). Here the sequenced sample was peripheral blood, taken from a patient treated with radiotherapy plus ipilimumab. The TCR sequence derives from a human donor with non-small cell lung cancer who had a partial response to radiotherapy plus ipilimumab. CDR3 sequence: CASSVTGDTIYF. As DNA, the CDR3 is TGTGCCAGCAGTGTCACGGGGGACACCATATATTTT.